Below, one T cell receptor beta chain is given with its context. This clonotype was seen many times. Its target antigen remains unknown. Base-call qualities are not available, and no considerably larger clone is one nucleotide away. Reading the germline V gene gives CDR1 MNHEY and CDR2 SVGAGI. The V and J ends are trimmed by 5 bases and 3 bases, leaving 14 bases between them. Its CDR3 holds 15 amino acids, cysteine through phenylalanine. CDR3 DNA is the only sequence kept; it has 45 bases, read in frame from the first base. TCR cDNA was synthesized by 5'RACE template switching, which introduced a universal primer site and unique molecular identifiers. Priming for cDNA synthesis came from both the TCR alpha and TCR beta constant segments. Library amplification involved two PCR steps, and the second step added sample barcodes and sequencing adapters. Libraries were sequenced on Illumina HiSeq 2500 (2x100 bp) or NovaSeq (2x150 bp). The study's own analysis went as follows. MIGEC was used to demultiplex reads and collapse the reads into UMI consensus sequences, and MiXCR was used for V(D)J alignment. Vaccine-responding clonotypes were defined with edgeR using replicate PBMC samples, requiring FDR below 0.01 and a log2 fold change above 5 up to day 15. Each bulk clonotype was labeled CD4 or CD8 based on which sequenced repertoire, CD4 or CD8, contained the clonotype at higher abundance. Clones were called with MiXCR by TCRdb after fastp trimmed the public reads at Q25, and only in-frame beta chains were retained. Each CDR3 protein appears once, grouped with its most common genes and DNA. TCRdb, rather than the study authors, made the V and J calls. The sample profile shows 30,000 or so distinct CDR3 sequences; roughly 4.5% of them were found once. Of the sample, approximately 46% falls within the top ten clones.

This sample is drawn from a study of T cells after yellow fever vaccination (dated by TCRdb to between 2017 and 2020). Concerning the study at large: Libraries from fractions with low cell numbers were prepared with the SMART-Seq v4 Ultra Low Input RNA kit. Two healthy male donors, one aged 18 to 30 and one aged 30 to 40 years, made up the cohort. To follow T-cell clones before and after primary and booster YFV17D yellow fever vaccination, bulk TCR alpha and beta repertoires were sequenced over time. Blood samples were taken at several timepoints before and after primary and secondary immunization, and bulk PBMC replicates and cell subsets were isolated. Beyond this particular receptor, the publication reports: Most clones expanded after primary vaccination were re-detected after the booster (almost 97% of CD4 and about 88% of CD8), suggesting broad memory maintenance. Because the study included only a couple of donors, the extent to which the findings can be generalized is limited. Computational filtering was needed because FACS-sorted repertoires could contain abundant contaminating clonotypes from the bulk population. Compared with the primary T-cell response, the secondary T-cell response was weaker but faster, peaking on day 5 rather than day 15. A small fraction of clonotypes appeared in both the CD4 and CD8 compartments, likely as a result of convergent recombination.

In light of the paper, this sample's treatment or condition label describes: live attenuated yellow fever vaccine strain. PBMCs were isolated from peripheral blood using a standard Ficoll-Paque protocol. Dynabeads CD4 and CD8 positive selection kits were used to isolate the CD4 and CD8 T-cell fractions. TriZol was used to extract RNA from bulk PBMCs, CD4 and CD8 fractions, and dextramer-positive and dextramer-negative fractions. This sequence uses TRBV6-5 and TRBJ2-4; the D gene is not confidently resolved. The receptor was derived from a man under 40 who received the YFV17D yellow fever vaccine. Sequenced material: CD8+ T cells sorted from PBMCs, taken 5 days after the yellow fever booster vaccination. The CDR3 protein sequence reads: CASSPDKVGKNIQYF. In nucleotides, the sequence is TGTGCCAGCAGTCCAGACAAGGTTGGCAAAAACATTCAGTACTTC.